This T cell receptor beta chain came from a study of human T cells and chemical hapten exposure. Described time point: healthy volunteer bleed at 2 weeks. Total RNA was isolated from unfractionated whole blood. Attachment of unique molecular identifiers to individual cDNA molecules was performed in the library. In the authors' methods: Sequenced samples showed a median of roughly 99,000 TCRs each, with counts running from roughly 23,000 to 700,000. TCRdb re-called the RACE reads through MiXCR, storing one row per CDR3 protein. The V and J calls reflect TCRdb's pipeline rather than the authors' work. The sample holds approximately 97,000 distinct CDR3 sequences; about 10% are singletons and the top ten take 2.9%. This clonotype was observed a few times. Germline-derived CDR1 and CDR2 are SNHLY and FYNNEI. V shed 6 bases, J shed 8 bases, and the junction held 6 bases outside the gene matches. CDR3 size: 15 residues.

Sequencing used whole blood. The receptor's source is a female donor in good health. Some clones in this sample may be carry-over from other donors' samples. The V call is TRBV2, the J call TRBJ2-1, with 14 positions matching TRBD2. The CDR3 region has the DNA TGTGCCAGCAGGGGGACTAGCGGGAGTGGGGATGAGCAGTTCTTC. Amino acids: CASRGTSGSGDEQFF.